This T cell receptor (beta chain) was observed in a study of graft-versus-host responses after intestinal transplantation. For the study at large: Every recipient underwent anti-thymocyte globulin induction, then tacrolimus and steroids for about three years.

The CDR3 sequence is 11 residues long. Trimming shortened V by 5 bases and J by 2 bases, and 5 bases separated the two germline ends. Germline lookup yields CDR1 SQVTM and CDR2 ANQGSEA. This table comes from immunoSEQ multiplex PCR, and its TCRdb copy is limited to in-frame clones, with some not included. The sample records around 90,000 clones, 85% to 95% being singletons. This clone appeared once. The antigen is undetermined. The sequencing here drew on unstimulated CD8+ T cells sorted from spleen or lymph node cells, taken before intestinal transplant. This receptor was identified in a human donor who received an intestinal transplant. The chain recombines TRBV29-1 with TRBJ2-3, with D hard to call. CDR3 sequence (DNA): TGCAGCGTTCAGATCACAGATACGCAGTATTTT. Residues: CSVQITDTQYF.